The clone carrying this T cell receptor beta chain has just a few counts. The protocol was immunoSEQ multiplex PCR, while the TCRdb copy is restricted to in-frame clones and leaves out a portion. The sample includes around 70,000 clones, about 90% of them seen just once. Trimming stripped 1 base from V and 2 bases from J, with 9 bases between. The CDR3 is 14 residues long. CDR1 SGHVS and CDR2 FNYEAQ come from the germline V gene. This specimen comes from a study of OX40 agonist ivuxolimab in advanced cancers. Across the study: Patients received ivuxolimab, an agonistic anti-OX40 (CD134) antibody. Dose-escalation patients' cancers were hepatocellular carcinoma, melanoma, renal cell or head and neck cancer.

The chain carries TRBV7-6 and TRBJ2-7; perhaps TRBD1 as D (6 bases). The clonotype was recovered from an adult with an advanced solid tumor such as melanoma, head and neck, liver or kidney cancer. Sequencing used CD4+ or CD8+ T cells sorted from blood, obtained in a trial of the OX40 agonist ivuxolimab. The CDR3, as DNA: TGTGCCAGCAGCTTAGAAGGGGGAACCTACGAGCAGTACTTC. Its protein is CASSLEGGTYEQYF.